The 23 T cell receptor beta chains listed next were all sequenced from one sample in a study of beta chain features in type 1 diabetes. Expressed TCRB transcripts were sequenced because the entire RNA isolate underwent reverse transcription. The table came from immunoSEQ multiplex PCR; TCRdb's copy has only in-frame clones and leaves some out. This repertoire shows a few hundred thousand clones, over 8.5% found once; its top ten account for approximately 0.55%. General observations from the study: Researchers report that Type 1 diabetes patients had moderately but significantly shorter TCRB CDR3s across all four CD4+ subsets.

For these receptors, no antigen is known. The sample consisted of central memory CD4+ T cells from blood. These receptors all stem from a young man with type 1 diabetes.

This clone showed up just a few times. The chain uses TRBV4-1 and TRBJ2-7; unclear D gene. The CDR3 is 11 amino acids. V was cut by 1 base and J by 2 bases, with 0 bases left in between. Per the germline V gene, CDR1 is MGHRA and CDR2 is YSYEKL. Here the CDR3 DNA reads TGCGCCAGCAGCCAAGCCTACGAGCAGTACTTC. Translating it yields CASSQAYEQYF.

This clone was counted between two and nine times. The chain's CDR3 is CASSQDLNTGRMYGYTF. For the CDR3, the DNA is TGTGCCAGCAGCCAAGATCTTAATACGGGCAGGATGTATGGCTACACCTTC. The V call is TRBV14, the J call TRBJ1-2; no firm D call. Germline V gene sequence: CDR1 SGHDN, CDR2 FVKESK. This CDR3 is built from 17 residues. Trimming took off 0 bases at V and 5 bases at J, with 19 bases between the two ends.

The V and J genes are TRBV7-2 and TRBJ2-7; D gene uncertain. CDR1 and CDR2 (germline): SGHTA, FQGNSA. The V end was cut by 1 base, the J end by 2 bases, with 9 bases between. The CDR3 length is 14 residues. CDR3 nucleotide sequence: TGTGCCAGCAGCTTAGATGGGCTAACCTACGAGCAGTACTTC. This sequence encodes CASSLDGLTYEQYF. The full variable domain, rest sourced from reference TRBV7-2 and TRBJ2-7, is GAGVSQSPSNKVTEKGKDVELRCDPISGHTALYWYRQSLGQGLEFLIYFQGNSAPDKSGLPSDRFSAERTGGSVSTLTIQRTQQEDSAVYLCASSLDGLTYEQYFGPGTRLTVT.

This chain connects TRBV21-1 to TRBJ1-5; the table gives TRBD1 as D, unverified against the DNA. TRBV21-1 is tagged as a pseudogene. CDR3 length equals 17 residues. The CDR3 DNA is TGTGCCAGCAGCAAAGGTACAGGGCTCCGAGCGCGGCAGCCCCAGCATTTT. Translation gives CASSKGTGLRARQPQHF.

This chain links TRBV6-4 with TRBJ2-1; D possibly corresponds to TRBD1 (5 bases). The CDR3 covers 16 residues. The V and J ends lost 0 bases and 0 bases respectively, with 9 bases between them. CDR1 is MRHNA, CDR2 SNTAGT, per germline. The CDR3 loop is CASSDSRGTSYNEQFF. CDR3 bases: TGTGCCAGCAGTGACTCTAGGGGCACCTCCTACAATGAGCAGTTCTTC.

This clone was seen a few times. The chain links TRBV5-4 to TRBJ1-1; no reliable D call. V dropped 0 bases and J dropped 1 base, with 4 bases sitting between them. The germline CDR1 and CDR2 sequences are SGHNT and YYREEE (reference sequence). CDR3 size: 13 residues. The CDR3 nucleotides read TGTGCCAGCAGCTTGGGACGGAACACTGAAGCTTTCTTT. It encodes CASSLGRNTEAFF.

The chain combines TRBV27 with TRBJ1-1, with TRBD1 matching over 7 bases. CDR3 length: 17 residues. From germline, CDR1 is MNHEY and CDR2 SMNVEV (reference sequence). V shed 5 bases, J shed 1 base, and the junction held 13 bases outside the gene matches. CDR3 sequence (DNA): TGTGCCAGCAGTAGGGGGACAGCCATTACCCAGAACACTGAAGCTTTCTTT. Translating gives CASSRGTAITQNTEAFF.

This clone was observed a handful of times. The CDR3 is CACQTGAGNTIYF. CDR3 bases: TGTGCCTGCCAGACAGGTGCTGGAAACACCATATATTTT. The chain couples TRBV30 to TRBJ1-3, with D possibly matching TRBD1 (6 bases). Germline values: CDR1 GTSNPN, CDR2 SVGIG (reference sequence). V was shortened by 6 bases and J by 2 bases, with 11 bases between the two germline ends. There are 13 residues in the CDR3.

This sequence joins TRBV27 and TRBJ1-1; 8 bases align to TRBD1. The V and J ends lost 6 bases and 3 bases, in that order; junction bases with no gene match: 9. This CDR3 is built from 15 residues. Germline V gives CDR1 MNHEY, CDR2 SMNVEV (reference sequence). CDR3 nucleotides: TGTGCCAGCAGATTCTGGACAGGGCCGCACACTGAAGCTTTCTTT. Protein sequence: CASRFWTGPHTEAFF.

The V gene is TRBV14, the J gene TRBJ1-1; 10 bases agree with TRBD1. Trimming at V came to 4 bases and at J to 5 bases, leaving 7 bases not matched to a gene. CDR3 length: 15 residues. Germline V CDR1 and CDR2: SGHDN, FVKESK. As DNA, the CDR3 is TGTGCCAGCAGCCCGTCCCGGGACAGGGGAACTGAAGCTTTCTTT. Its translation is CASSPSRDRGTEAFF.

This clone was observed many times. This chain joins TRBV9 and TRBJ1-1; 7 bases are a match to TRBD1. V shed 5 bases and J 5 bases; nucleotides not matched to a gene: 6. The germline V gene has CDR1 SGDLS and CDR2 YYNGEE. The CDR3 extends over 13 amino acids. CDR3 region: CASSIRGGTEAFF. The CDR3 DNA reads TGTGCCAGCAGTATCAGGGGGGGAACTGAAGCTTTCTTT.

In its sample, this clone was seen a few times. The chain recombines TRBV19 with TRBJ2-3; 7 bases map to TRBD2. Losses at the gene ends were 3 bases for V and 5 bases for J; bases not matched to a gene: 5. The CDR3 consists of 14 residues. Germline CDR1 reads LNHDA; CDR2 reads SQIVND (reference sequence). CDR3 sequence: CASSMREGGDTQYF. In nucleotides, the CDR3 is TGTGCCAGTAGTATGAGGGAGGGCGGAGATACGCAGTATTTT.

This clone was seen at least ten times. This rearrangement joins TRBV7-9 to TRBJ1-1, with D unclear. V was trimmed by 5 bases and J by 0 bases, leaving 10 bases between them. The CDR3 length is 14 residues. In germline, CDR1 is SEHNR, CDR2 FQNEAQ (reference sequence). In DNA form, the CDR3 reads TGTGCCAGCAGCCAAGAGTGGTTGAACACTGAAGCTTTCTTT. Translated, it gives CASSQEWLNTEAFF.

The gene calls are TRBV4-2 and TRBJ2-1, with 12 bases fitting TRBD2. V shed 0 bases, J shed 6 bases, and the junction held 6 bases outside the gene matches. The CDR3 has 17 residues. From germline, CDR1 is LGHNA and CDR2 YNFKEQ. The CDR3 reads CASSQDHPSGRVNEQFF. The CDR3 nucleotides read TGTGCCAGCAGCCAAGATCACCCTAGCGGGAGGGTCAATGAGCAGTTCTTC.

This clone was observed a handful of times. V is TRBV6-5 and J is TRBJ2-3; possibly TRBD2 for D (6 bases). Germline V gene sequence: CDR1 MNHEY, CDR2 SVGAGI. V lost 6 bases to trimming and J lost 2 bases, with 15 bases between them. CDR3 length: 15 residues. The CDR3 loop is CASSPARESTDTQYF. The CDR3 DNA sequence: TGTGCCAGCAGCCCAGCCCGGGAGTCCACAGATACGCAGTATTTT.

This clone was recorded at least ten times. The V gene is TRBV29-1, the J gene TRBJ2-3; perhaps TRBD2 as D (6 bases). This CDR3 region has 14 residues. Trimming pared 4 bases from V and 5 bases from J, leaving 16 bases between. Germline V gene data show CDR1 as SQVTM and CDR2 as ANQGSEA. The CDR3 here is CSVAGRGSGDTQYF. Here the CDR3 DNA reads TGCAGCGTTGCCGGGAGAGGGAGCGGAGATACGCAGTATTTT.

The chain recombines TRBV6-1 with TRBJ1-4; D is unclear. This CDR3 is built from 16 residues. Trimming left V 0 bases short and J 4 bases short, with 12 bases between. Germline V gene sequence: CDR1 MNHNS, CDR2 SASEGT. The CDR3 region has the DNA TGTGCCAGCAGTGAAGCGCTTCGTGTAATTAATGAAAAACTGTTTTTT. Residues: CASSEALRVINEKLFF.

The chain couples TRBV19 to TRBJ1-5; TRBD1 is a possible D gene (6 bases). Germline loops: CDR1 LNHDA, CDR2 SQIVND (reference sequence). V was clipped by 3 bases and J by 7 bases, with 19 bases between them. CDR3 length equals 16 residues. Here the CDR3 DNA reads TGTGCCAGTAGTATCTCCGGACAGTTGTACAGGCAGCCCCAGCATTTT. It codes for CASSISGQLYRQPQHF.

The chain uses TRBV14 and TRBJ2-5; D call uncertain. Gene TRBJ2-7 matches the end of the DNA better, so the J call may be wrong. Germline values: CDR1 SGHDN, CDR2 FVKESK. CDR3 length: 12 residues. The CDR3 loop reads CASSLSTYEQYF. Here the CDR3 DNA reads TGTGCCAGCAGCCTCTCTACCTACGAGCAGTACTTC.

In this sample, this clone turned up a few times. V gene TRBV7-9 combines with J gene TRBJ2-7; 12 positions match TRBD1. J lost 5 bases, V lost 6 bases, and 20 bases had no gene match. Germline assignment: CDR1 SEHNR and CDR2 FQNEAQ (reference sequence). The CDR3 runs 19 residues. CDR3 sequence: CASRNRLGARDRGQNEQYF. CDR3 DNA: TGTGCCAGCAGGAATCGTTTAGGCGCCAGGGACAGGGGGCAAAACGAGCAGTACTTC.

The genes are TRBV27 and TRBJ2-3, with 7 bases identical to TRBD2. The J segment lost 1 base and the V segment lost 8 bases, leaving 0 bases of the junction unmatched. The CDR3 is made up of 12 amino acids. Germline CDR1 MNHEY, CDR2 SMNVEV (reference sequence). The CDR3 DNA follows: TGTGCCAGCGCGGGGGGCACAGATACGCAGTATTTT. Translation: CASAGGTDTQYF.

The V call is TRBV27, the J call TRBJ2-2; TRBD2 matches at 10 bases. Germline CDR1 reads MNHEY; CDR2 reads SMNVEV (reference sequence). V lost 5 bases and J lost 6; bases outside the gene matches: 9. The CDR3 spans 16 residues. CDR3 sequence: CASSPLAGAYAGELFF. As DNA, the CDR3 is TGTGCCAGCAGTCCCCTAGCGGGAGCGTATGCCGGGGAGCTGTTTTTT.

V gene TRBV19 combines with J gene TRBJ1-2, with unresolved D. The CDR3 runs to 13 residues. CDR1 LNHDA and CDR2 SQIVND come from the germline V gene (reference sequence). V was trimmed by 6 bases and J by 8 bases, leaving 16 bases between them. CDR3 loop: CASRERAYVGYTF. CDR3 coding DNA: TGTGCCAGTAGGGAAAGGGCCTACGTGGGCTACACCTTC.